The entry that follows covers one T cell receptor beta chain sequence. The sample belongs to a study of T cell changes during pregnancy in multiple sclerosis. Sequencing used immunoSEQ multiplex PCR; TCRdb keeps in-frame clones, though not all of them. The sample lists 12,000 or so clones, about four fifths occurring once. This TCR derives from a female donor in good health, enrolled as a control in a pregnancy study. The source material was CD8+ T cells from peripheral blood mononuclear cells, sampled after pregnancy.

CDR3 protein: CASSLDRGHYEQYF. The CDR3 DNA sequence: TGTGCCAGCAGCTTGGACAGGGGGCACTACGAGCAGTACTTC. V and J are TRBV27 and TRBJ2-7, with 11 positions matching TRBD1. Trimming removed 6 bases from V and 3 bases from J; junction bases left unmatched: 4. Germline V gene lookup returns CDR1 MNHEY and CDR2 SMNVEV (reference sequence). This CDR3 spans 14 amino acids.